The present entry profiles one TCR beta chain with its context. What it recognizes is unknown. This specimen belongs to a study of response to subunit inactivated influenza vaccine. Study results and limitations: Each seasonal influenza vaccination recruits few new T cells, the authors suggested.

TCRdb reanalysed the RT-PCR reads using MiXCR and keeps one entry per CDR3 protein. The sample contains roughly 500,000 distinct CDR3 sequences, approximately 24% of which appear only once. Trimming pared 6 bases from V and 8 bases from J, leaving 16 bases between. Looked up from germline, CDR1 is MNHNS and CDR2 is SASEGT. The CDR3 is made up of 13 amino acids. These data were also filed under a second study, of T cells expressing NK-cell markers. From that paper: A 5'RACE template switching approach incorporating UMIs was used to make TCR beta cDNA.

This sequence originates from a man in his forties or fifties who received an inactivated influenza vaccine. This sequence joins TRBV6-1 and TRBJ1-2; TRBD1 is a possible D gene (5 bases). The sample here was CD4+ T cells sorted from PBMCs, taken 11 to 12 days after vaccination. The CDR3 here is CASSRSGIGGYTF. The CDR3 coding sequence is TGTGCCAGCAGCCGTTCAGGGATAGGCGGCTACACCTTC.